This TCR beta chain was sequenced during a study of CD8+CD57+ T cells in acquired aplastic anemia. Overall study: The mean DNA yield obtained from sorted CD4+ and CD8+ cells came to around 3 ug. CD4+ cells from healthy donors averaged approximately 9.8 million reads. Findings of the study overall: Significant differences in CD8+ Simpson's diversity were not observed between patients and controls.

Of note for this clonotype: Its antigen is undetermined.

TCR beta VDJ combinations and CDR3 sequences were profiled from genomic DNA. MiXCR, run by TCRdb on the reads, gives a single entry per CDR3 protein. This sample yields about 130,000 distinct CDR3 sequences, of which around 41% are seen a single time; 8% to 8.5% belongs to the top ten. The V gene's germline CDR1 is KGHDR and CDR2 SFDVKD. The CDR3 totals 15 residues. After removal of 2 bases from V and 6 bases from J, the junction contained 9 bases not matched to a gene. The rearrangement links TRBV24-1 to TRBJ2-7; TRBD1 matches at 7 bases. The sequence derives from a human donor in good health, serving as a control. Sequenced input: sorted CD4+, CD8+, or CD8+CD57+ T cells (not recorded which) from PBMCs. The CDR3 sequence: CATSDSSLTGSEQYF. The CDR3 DNA sequence: TGTGCCACCAGTGATTCGAGCCTGACAGGGTCCGAGCAGTACTTC.